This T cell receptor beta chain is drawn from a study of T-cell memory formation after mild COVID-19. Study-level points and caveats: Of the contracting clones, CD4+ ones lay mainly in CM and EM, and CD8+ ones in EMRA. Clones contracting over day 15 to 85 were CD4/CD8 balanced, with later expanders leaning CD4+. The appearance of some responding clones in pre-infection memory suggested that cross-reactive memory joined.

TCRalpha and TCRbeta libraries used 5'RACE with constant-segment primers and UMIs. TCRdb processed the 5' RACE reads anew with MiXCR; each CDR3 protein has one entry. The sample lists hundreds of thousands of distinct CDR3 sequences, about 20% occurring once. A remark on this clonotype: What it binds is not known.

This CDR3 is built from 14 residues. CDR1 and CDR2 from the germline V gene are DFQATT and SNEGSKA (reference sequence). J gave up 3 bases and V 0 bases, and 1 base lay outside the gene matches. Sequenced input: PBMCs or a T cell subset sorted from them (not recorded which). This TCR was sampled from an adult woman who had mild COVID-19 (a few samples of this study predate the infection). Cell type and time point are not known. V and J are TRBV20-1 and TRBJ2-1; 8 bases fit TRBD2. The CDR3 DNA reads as TGCAGTGCTAGAGAGCTAGCGGGCTACAATGAGCAGTTCTTC. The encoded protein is CSARELAGYNEQFF.